This TCR beta chain was recorded in a study of blood T cell repertoires in COVID-19. Study context: From the United States, Italy and Spain came samples of acute and convalescent COVID-19. PBMCs, B-cell-depleted T cells, or T cells provided the cDNA or gDNA that made up the material.

V was cut by 7 bases and J by 6 bases, with 22 bases left in between. Germline values: CDR1 MNHEY, CDR2 SVGAGI. CDR3 length: 15 amino acids. In the original analysis: Nucleated cell number was recorded as an estimate derived from reference gene primer amplification. Profiling relied on immunoSEQ multiplex PCR, and the TCRdb table lists in-frame clones only, not all of them. From that table come the V and J calls and clone size; the DNA was used to work out D and trimming. The table records about 63,000 clones, approximately 79% of them present only once. The sequence derives from a human donor in a cohort sampled during active COVID-19. The chain uses TRBV6-5 and TRBJ2-7; maybe TRBD2 (6 bases). Specimen: peripheral blood. The CDR3 sequence: CASTWRGLVLSEQYF. The DNA for the CDR3 is TGTGCCAGCACCTGGAGGGGACTCGTCTTAAGCGAGCAGTACTTC.